This T cell receptor beta chain was captured by sequencing in a study of CD8 T cells in ankylosing spondylitis. This clonotype was picked up a small number of times. Its antigen is not identified. Findings and caveats of the study: A TCR beta motif of 7 to 9 highly homologous variants seemed to mark ankylosing spondylitis blood.

One entry per CDR3 protein results from TCRdb running MiXCR on the 5' RACE reads. Among 700,000 to 850,000 distinct CDR3 sequences listed, about 10% were seen once. The sequence was obtained from a male donor with ankylosing spondylitis. Source material: blood, either unsorted or a sorted T cell fraction (not recorded which).

CDR3 amino acids: CASSLWGIQAFF. The CDR3, as DNA: TGTGCCAGCAGTTTATGGGGGATCCAAGCTTTCTTT. J is TRBJ1-1 and V is TRBV12-3 or TRBV12-4; D perhaps matches TRBD1 (5 bases). Deletions cut 2 bases from V and 9 bases from J, with 10 bases between. CDR3 length equals 12 residues.